This is a list of T cell receptor beta chains from one sample in a study of OX40 agonist ivuxolimab in advanced cancers. The assay was immunoSEQ multiplex PCR, and TCRdb's table has in-frame clones only and misses some. The sample records around 44,000 clones, approximately 86% being singletons. Source: CD4+ or CD8+ T cells sorted from blood, taken in a trial of the OX40 agonist ivuxolimab. These TCRs come from an adult with an advanced solid tumor such as melanoma, head and neck, liver or kidney cancer. The CDR3 runs from the conserved cysteine through the conserved F or W. D genes are given only for firm matches.

d_gene: .; v_gene: TRBV10-3; j_gene: TRBJ1-3; CDR3aa: CAISESEVRAFF
d_gene: .; v_gene: TRBV23-1; j_gene: TRBJ2-7; CDR3aa: CASLKLPALGVRNSSYEQYF
d_gene: .; v_gene: TRBV10-3; j_gene: TRBJ1-2; CDR3aa: CAIRQGPSPNYGYTF
d_gene: TRBD1; v_gene: TRBV28; j_gene: TRBJ1-5; CDR3aa: CASRDRGEVQPQHF
d_gene: .; v_gene: TRBV6-1; j_gene: TRBJ2-1; CDR3aa: CASGIYNEQFF
d_gene: TRBD2; v_gene: TRBV18; j_gene: TRBJ2-7; CDR3aa: CASSPTSGIYEQYF
d_gene: TRBD1; v_gene: TRBV7-2; j_gene: TRBJ1-3; CDR3aa: CASSRGTGTVVGNTIYF
d_gene: .; v_gene: TRBV7-2; j_gene: TRBJ1-2; CDR3aa: CASSLMEFNYGYTF
d_gene: TRBD2; v_gene: TRBV7-2; j_gene: TRBJ2-1; CDR3aa: CASSLGQLAVHNEQFF
d_gene: .; v_gene: TRBV11-3; j_gene: TRBJ2-1; CDR3aa: CASSLGGGLRDEQFF
d_gene: TRBD1; v_gene: TRBV19; j_gene: TRBJ1-6; CDR3aa: CASMGTGNSPLHF
d_gene: TRBD2; v_gene: TRBV5-4; j_gene: TRBJ2-3; CDR3aa: CAIAGGPTDTQYF
d_gene: .; v_gene: TRBV29-1; j_gene: TRBJ1-1; CDR3aa: CSVQPTGGTEAFF
d_gene: .; v_gene: TRBV30; j_gene: TRBJ1-5; CDR3aa: CAWKVGNQPQHF
d_gene: TRBD1; v_gene: TRBV6-6; j_gene: TRBJ1-5; CDR3aa: CASSSPGGEQPQHF
d_gene: TRBD2; v_gene: TRBV5-1; j_gene: TRBJ2-6; CDR3aa: CASSFGGTSGIGSGANVLTF
d_gene: .; v_gene: TRBV4-3; j_gene: TRBJ2-5; CDR3aa: CASSHGYARQETQYF
d_gene: .; v_gene: TRBV9; j_gene: TRBJ1-1; CDR3aa: CASSAYLQGTEAFF
d_gene: .; v_gene: TRBV7-2; j_gene: TRBJ1-4; CDR3aa: CASSLGGQGIALFF
d_gene: TRBD2; v_gene: TRBV7-2; j_gene: TRBJ2-3; CDR3aa: CASSLGLAGSTDTQYF
d_gene: TRBD2; v_gene: TRBV10-2; j_gene: TRBJ2-1; CDR3aa: CASSGGSGPTNEQFF
d_gene: .; v_gene: TRBV7-2; j_gene: TRBJ2-6; CDR3aa: CASSLWDSGANVLTF
d_gene: .; v_gene: TRBV30; j_gene: TRBJ2-7; CDR3aa: CAWSVRVGTWQYF
d_gene: .; v_gene: TRBV6-5; j_gene: TRBJ1-2; CDR3aa: CASSYSTRGYGYTF
d_gene: .; v_gene: TRBV7-2; j_gene: TRBJ1-1; CDR3aa: CASRRRGTGGTEAFF
d_gene: .; v_gene: TRBV20-1; j_gene: TRBJ2-7; CDR3aa: CSAAIVGEQYF
d_gene: TRBD1; v_gene: TRBV19; j_gene: TRBJ1-2; CDR3aa: CASSTGTGFGGYTF
d_gene: .; v_gene: TRBV7-9; j_gene: TRBJ2-3; CDR3aa: CASSIQRITDTQYF
d_gene: .; v_gene: TRBV6-1; j_gene: TRBJ2-1; CDR3aa: CASRLQGYNEQFF
d_gene: .; v_gene: TRBV6-5; j_gene: TRBJ1-3; CDR3aa: CASGGSGNTIYF
d_gene: TRBD2; v_gene: TRBV5-1; j_gene: TRBJ2-5; CDR3aa: CASSRVSGGESETQYF